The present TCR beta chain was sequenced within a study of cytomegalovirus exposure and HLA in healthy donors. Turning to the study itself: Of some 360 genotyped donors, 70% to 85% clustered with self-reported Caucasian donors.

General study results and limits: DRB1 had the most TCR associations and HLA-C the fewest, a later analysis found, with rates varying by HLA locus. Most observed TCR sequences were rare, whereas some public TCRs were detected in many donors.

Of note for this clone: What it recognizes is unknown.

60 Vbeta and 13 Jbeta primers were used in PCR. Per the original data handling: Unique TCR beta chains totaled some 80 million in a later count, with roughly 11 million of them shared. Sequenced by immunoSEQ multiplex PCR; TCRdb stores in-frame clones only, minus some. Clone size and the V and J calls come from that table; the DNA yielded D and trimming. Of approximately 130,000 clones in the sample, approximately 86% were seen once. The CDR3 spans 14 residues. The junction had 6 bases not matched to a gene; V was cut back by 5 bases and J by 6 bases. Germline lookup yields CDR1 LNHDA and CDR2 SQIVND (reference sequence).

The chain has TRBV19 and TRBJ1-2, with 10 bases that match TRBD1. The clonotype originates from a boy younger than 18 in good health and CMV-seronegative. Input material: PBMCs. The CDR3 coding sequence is TGTGCCAGTAGTCCCGACAGGGGGCAAGATGGCTACACCTTC. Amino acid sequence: CASSPDRGQDGYTF.